This entry lists 5 T cell receptor beta chains sequenced from one sample in a study of regulatory T cells in long-lasting Graves disease. Relying on iRepertoire HTBI primers and Arm-PCR of CDR3 regions, the team built TCR beta libraries. TCRdb re-derived calls from the multiplex PCR reads in MiXCR, one entry per CDR3 protein. This repertoire shows hundreds of thousands of distinct CDR3 sequences, approximately 16% found once; its top ten account for around 7.6%. The time point denotes: newly diagnosed GD, antithyroid drugs for less than 3 months. Following extraction of RNA from PBMCs, that RNA was used to make the TCR library. The same data also went into a second study, on T cells in Graves' hyperthyroidism and ophthalmopathy.

The specimen was peripheral blood mononuclear cells (PBMCs), collected at new diagnosis, from a patient treated with antithyroid drugs. All receptors come from a woman between 40 and 55 years old with Graves disease.

This clonotype was seen a few times. The rearrangement uses TRBV12-3 or TRBV12-4 and TRBJ2-6; D uncertain. The CDR3 runs 15 residues. Trimming stripped 6 bases from V and 0 bases from J, with 9 bases between. The CDR3: CASSPYNSGANVLTF. CDR3 DNA sequence: TGTGCCAGCAGCCCTTACAACTCTGGGGCCAACGTCCTGACTTTC.

About this clonotype itself: This may arise from a read error, as a much more abundant clone is one base away. CDR3 amino acids: CASSFGSPGTGELSF. Here the CDR3 DNA reads TGTGCCAGCAGCTTTGGATCGCCTGGGACCGGGGAGCTGTCTTTT. The J gene is TRBJ2-2, the V gene TRBV7-9; tentatively, D is TRBD1 or TRBD2 (5 bases each). This CDR3 region has 15 residues. Germline CDR1 and CDR2: SEHNR and FQNEAQ (reference sequence).

This clonotype was recorded at least ten times. This rearrangement joins TRBV11-2 to TRBJ1-2; 7 positions agree with TRBD1. V was clipped by 3 bases and J by 0 bases; unmatched bases: 4. The V gene's germline CDR1 is SGHAT and CDR2 FQNNGV. The CDR3 is made up of 15 amino acids. The CDR3 is CASSFGTASNYGYTF. CDR3 DNA sequence: TGTGCCAGCAGCTTCGGGACAGCCTCTAACTATGGCTACACCTTC.

V is TRBV3-1 and J is TRBJ2-7; TRBD1 aligns across 8 bases. The trim removed 11 bases at V and 1 base at J, leaving 7 bases unmatched. Germline-derived CDR1 and CDR2 are LGHDT and YNNKEL (reference sequence). The CDR3 is 13 amino acids. The CDR3 DNA reads as TGTGCCTCTGGGACAGGTGAATCCTACGAGCAGTACTTC. Translating it yields CASGTGESYEQYF.

This clonotype was seen a single time. This sequence joins TRBV15 and TRBJ2-5; unclear D gene. Germline loops: CDR1 LNHNV, CDR2 YYDKDF (reference sequence). V shed 5 bases and J shed 5 bases, with 18 bases lying between them. This CDR3 has 15 amino acids. CDR3 in DNA: TGTGCCACCAGCGCGAAACGGGCCACGAGGGAGACCCAGTACTTC. It yields the protein CATSAKRATRETQYF.